This T cell receptor beta chain is drawn from a study of read filtering for tumor transcriptome and immune sequencing. Molecular barcoded adaptors covering alpha/delta and beta/gamma chains were used on roughly 400 ng RNA. Using its own MiXCR run on the reads, TCRdb lists one record per CDR3 protein. This sample has about 62,000 distinct CDR3 sequences; approximately 19% occur once, and the top ten carry roughly 11%. V was pared by 0 bases and J by 4 bases, with 10 bases between. The CDR3 loop spans 15 amino acids. Germline V gives CDR1 DFQATT, CDR2 SNEGSKA (reference sequence). This clonotype has a count of ten or more.

J is TRBJ1-6 and V is TRBV20-1; D is unclear. Sequenced material: a population of CD138-negative cells sorted from bone marrow. This sequence originates from a donor aged 40 or over with multiple myeloma. CDR3 coding DNA: TGCAGTGCTAGAGATACGGAACTTTATAATTCACCCCTCCACTTT. Residues: CSARDTELYNSPLHF.